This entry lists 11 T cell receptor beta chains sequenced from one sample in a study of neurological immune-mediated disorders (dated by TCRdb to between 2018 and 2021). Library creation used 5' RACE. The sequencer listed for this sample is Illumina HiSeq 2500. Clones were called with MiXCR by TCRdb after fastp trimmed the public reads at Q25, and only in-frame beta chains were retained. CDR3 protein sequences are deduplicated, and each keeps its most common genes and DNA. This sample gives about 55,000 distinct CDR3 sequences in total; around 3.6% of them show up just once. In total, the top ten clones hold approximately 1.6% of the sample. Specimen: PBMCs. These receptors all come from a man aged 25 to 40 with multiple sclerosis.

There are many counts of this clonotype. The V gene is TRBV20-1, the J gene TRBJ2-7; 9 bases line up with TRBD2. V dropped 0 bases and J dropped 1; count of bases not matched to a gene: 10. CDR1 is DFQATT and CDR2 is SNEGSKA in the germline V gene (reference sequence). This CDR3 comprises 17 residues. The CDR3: CSARDQRRLADSYEQYF. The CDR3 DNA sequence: TGCAGTGCTAGAGATCAGAGGAGACTAGCGGATTCCTACGAGCAGTACTTC.

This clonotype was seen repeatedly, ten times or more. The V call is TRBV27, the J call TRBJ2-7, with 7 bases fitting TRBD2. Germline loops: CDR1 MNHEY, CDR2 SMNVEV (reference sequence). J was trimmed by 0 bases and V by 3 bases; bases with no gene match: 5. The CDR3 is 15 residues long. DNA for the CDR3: TGTGCCAGCAGTTTTTTGGGGGGGGGCTCCTACGAGCAGTACTTC. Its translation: CASSFLGGGSYEQYF.

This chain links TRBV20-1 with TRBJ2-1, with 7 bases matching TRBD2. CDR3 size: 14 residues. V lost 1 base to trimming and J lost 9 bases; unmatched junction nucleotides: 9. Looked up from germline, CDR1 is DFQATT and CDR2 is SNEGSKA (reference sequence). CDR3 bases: TGCAGTGCTAGAGGGGGGGGAGAGGAGGGTGAGCAGTTCTTC. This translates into CSARGGGEEGEQFF.

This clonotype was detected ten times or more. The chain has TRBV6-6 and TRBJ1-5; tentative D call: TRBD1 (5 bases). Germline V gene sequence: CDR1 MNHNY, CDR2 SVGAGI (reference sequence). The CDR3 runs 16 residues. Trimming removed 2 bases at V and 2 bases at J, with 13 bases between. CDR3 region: CASSYKIQGGNQPQHF. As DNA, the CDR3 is TGTGCCAGCAGTTACAAGATTCAGGGTGGCAATCAGCCCCAGCATTTT.

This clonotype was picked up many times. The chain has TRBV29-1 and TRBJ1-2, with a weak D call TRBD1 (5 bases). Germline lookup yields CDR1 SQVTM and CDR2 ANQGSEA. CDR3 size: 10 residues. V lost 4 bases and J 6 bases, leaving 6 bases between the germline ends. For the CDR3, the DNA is TGCAGCGTTGCAGGGAATGGCTACACCTTC. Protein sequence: CSVAGNGYTF.

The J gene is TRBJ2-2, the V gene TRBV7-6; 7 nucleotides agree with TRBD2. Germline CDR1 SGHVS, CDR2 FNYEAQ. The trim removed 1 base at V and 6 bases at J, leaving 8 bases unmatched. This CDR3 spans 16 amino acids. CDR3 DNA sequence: TGTGCCAGCAGCTTAGAGAGCGGGAAGTTGCCCGGGGAGCTGTTTTTT. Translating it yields CASSLESGKLPGELFF.

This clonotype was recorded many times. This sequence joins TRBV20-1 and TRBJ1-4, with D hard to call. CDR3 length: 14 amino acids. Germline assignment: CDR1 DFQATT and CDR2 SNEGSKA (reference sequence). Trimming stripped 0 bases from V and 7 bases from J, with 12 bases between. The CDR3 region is CSARDAGDGEKLFF. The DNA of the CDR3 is TGCAGTGCTAGAGATGCAGGCGATGGTGAAAAACTGTTTTTT.

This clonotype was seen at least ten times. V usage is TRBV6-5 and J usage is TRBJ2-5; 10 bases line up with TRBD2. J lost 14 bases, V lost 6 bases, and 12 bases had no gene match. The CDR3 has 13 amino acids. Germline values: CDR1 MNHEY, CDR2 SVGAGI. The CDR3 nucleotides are TGTGCCAGCAGGGCCAGCGGGAGGGTCTACCTCTACTTC. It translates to CASRASGRVYLYF.

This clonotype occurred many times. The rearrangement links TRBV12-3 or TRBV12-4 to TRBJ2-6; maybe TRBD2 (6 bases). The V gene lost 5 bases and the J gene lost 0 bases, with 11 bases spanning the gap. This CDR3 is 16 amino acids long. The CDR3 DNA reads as TGTGCCAGCAGTCCCCCCGGGGGCTCTGGGGCCAACGTCCTGACTTTC. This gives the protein CASSPPGGSGANVLTF.

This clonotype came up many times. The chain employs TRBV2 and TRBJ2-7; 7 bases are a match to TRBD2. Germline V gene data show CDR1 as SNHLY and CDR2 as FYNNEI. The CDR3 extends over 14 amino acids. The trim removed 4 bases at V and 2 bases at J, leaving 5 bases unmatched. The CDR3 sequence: CASSGLAAPYEQYF. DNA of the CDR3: TGTGCCAGCAGTGGGCTAGCGGCCCCCTACGAGCAGTACTTC.

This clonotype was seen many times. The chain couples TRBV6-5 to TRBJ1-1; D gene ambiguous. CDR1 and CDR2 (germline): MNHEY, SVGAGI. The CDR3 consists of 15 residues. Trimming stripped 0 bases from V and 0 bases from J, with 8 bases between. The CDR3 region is CASSYSRRMNTEAFF. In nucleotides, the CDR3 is TGTGCCAGCAGTTACTCGCGAAGGATGAACACTGAAGCTTTCTTT.